The present TCR beta chain was sequenced within a study of blood T cell repertoires in COVID-19. Study overall: Material from acute and convalescent COVID-19 was sourced from the United States, Italy and Spain. Sources were T cells, B-cell-depleted T cells, or PBMCs; the material itself was cDNA or gDNA.

This clone was seen once. Repertoires were generated with immunoSEQ multiplex PCR, while TCRdb's copy carries only in-frame clones and drops some. The profile shows 25,000 to 35,000 clones, approximately 85% of them singletons. Sequencing was carried out using peripheral blood. This receptor was taken from an elderly man with active COVID-19.

The CDR3 DNA reads TGCGCCAGCAGCCAAGATGGAGGGCCGAACACTGAAGCTTTCTTT. Translated, it gives CASSQDGGPNTEAFF. The J gene is TRBJ1-1, the V gene TRBV4-1; D is ambiguous. The CDR3 is made up of 15 amino acids. V gave up 0 bases and J gave up 1 base, with 9 bases separating them. Germline lookup yields CDR1 MGHRA and CDR2 YSYEKL.